This passage covers 17 T cell receptor beta chains from one sample sequenced in a study of shared clonotypes between healthy human individuals (dated by TCRdb to the early 2020s). The library relied on the immunoSEQ multiplex PCR assay. What TCRdb holds here is the immuneACCESS table cut down to in-frame rearrangements. Part of the clones is not present; checked against another copy, under half of the missing clones reflect an unresolved V gene, and the others are unexplained. The sample table records hundreds of thousands of clones; 73% of these occur just once. Under 2% of the sample is in the top ten clones. Sequencing used memory CD4+ T cells sorted from blood. The sample's cell subset or site label, decoded: CD45RA-negative fraction. These receptors originate from a woman between 25 and 40 years old in good health.

The genes are TRBV5-1 and TRBJ2-1; 9 nucleotides align to TRBD2. The V gene end was trimmed by 5 bases and the J gene end by 4 bases; junction bases not matched to a gene: 7. The CDR3 is 15 amino acids. CDR1 and CDR2 (germline): SGHRS, YFSETQ. CDR3 sequence reads: CASSLAGNVYNEQFF. The CDR3 nucleotides read TGCGCCAGCAGTCTAGCGGGAAATGTTTACAATGAGCAGTTCTTC.

The chain is built from TRBV27 and TRBJ1-1, with D perhaps TRBD1 (6 bases). Trimming took off 5 bases at V and 5 bases at J, with 9 bases between the two ends. CDR1 and CDR2 from the germline V gene are MNHEY and SMNVEV (reference sequence). The CDR3 has 12 residues. CDR3 amino acids: CASSQGTTEAFF. CDR3 DNA sequence: TGTGCCAGCAGTCAGGGGACTACTGAAGCTTTCTTT.

The chain is built from TRBV19 and TRBJ1-1, with D possibly being TRBD1 (6 bases). The CDR3 extends over 13 amino acids. The germline V gene encodes CDR1 LNHDA and CDR2 SQIVND (reference sequence). V lost 3 bases and J 4 bases, leaving 9 bases between the germline ends. The CDR3 here is CASSIGQSTEAFF. As DNA, the CDR3 is TGTGCCAGTAGTATTGGACAGAGCACTGAAGCTTTCTTT.

The V call is TRBV6-1, the J call TRBJ2-7; D is uncertain. The CDR3 has 13 amino acids. The germline CDR1 and CDR2 sequences are MNHNS and SASEGT. V shed 2 bases and J shed 3 bases, with 8 bases lying between them. CDR3 bases: TGTGCCAGCAGTGAAAACACCGTCTACGAGCAGTACTTC. Translated, it gives CASSENTVYEQYF.

In this sample, this clone turned up a few times. The V and J genes are TRBV19 and TRBJ2-6; TRBD1 aligns across 8 bases. The trim removed 7 bases at V and 2 bases at J, leaving 10 bases unmatched. In germline, CDR1 is LNHDA, CDR2 SQIVND (reference sequence). The length of the CDR3 is 17 residues. In nucleotides, the CDR3 is TGTGCCAGTACCCCTCGGACAGGGCAAACTGGGGCCAACGTCCTGACTTTC. Translation: CASTPRTGQTGANVLTF.

This clone was counted between two and nine times. V usage is TRBV6-5 and J usage is TRBJ1-4, with TRBD1 identical over 9 bases. This CDR3 spans 14 amino acids. V was clipped by 2 bases and J by 7 bases; unmatched bases: 2. CDR1 is MNHEY and CDR2 is SVGAGI in the germline V gene. CDR3 in DNA: TGTGCCAGCAGTTACGGGACAGGGATTGAAAAACTGTTTTTT. Encoded protein: CASSYGTGIEKLFF.

The chain links TRBV6-6 to TRBJ2-7; the D gene is possibly TRBD1 (6 bases). Trimming stripped 4 bases from V and 7 bases from J, with 17 bases between. This CDR3 region has 14 residues. Germline CDR1 is MNHNY and CDR2 is SVGAGI (reference sequence). The chain's CDR3 is CASSSPGDGGEQYF. The CDR3 DNA reads TGTGCCAGCAGTTCCCCAGGGGACGGTGGAGAGCAGTACTTC.

In its sample, this clone was seen a few times. The chain joins TRBV4-2 to TRBJ2-1, with no clear D. Trimming took 1 base from V and 8 from J, leaving 9 bases between them. CDR1 LGHNA and CDR2 YNFKEQ come from the germline V gene. The CDR3 is made up of 13 amino acids. The DNA of the CDR3 is TGTGCCAGCAGCCAAGTAACAATCTATGAGCAGTTCTTC. This translates into CASSQVTIYEQFF.

With respect to this clone: With a much larger clone just one base away, this may be a read error. CDR3 sequence (DNA): TGTGCCAGCAGCTCGGGACTAGCGGGAGGGCCCTACAATGAGCAGTTCTTC. It encodes CASSSGLAGGPYNEQFF. The V and J genes are TRBV9 and TRBJ2-1; 16 bases agree with TRBD2. The CDR3 has 17 amino acids. V lost 4 bases and J lost 2; bases outside the gene matches: 3. Germline CDR1 and CDR2: SGDLS and YYNGEE.

J is TRBJ2-7 and V is TRBV28; D remains unclear. V was pared by 6 bases and J by 2 bases, with 11 bases between. Germline V lookup: CDR1 MDHEN, CDR2 SYDVKM. CDR3 length: 13 residues. The CDR3 region is CASRTSIAYEQYF. CDR3 nucleotide sequence: TGTGCCAGCAGGACTTCCATCGCCTACGAGCAGTACTTC.

The CDR3 region is CASSLLATYEQYF. As DNA, the CDR3 is TGTGCCAGCAGCTTATTGGCTACCTACGAGCAGTACTTC. The V call is TRBV7-8, the J call TRBJ2-7; no reliable D call. Germline loops: CDR1 SGHVS, CDR2 FQNEAQ. The ends were cut back, 2 bases at V and 2 bases at J, with 7 bases in the middle. The CDR3 totals 13 residues.

The chain carries TRBV27 and TRBJ2-3, with 9 bases identical to TRBD2. The CDR3 is made up of 16 amino acids. The V segment lost 6 bases and the J segment 0 bases; nucleotides outside the gene matches: 7. Germline V gene data show CDR1 as MNHEY and CDR2 as SMNVEV (reference sequence). The CDR3 nucleotides read TGTGCCAGCAGGTTTTTAGCGGGGGCTAGCACAGATACGCAGTATTTT. Protein product: CASRFLAGASTDTQYF.

J is TRBJ1-4 and V is TRBV5-1; 8 positions agree with TRBD1. Germline CDR1 reads SGHRS; CDR2 reads YFSETQ. The CDR3 extends over 15 amino acids. J lost 0 bases, V lost 4 bases, and 2 bases had no gene match. CDR3 residues: CASSTDRATNEKLFF. CDR3 in DNA: TGCGCCAGCAGCACGGACAGGGCAACTAATGAAAAACTGTTTTTT.

The table lists this clone with a few counts. The chain is built from TRBV19 and TRBJ2-7; 9 bases fit TRBD2. The CDR3 spans 15 residues. Germline V gene data show CDR1 as LNHDA and CDR2 as SQIVND (reference sequence). With V trimmed by 3 bases and J by 3 bases, 6 bases remained unmatched. The CDR3 loop reads CASSMAASGDYEQYF. DNA for the CDR3: TGTGCCAGTAGTATGGCGGCTAGCGGGGACTACGAGCAGTACTTC.

This clone appeared a single time. The chain recombines TRBV5-1 with TRBJ1-1; D is perhaps TRBD1 (5 bases). Germline CDR1 SGHRS, CDR2 YFSETQ. Trimming took off 4 bases at V and 4 bases at J, with 11 bases between the two ends. The CDR3 extends over 13 amino acids. The CDR3 here is CASSGGTGTEAFF. The DNA for the CDR3 is TGCGCCAGCAGCGGGGGGACGGGCACTGAAGCTTTCTTT.

A note on this clone: A read error is possible here, since a much larger clone lies one base away. This sample also contains other DNA sequences that code for the same CDR3. The CDR3 here is CASSFPSTDTQYF. The CDR3 bases are TGTGCCAGCAGCTTCCCCAGCACAGATACGCAGTATTTT. The chain employs TRBV11-2 and TRBJ2-3; D is uncertain. Germline V lookup: CDR1 SGHAT, CDR2 FQNNGV. This CDR3 has 13 residues. V was trimmed by 3 bases and J by 0 bases, leaving 4 bases between them.

The genes are TRBV7-6 and TRBJ2-7, with D unclear. V lost 5 bases, J lost 3 bases, and 17 bases lay in between. The CDR3 spans 15 residues. CDR1 and CDR2 from the germline V gene are SGHVS and FNYEAQ. The CDR3 sequence: CASSPSLGPYYEQYF. CDR3 in DNA: TGTGCCAGCAGCCCATCCCTAGGGCCGTACTACGAGCAGTACTTC. The whole variable domain, filled in from reference TRBV7-6 and TRBJ2-7, reads GAGVSQSPRYKVTKRGQDVALRCDPISGHVSLYWYRQALGQGPEFLTYFNYEAQQDKSGLPNDRFSAERPEGSISTLTIQRTEQRDSAMYRCASSPSLGPYYEQYFGPGTRLTVT.